Listed here is a single T cell receptor (beta chain). The antigen is undetermined. This entry comes from a study of OX40 agonist ivuxolimab in advanced cancers. Background on the study: Given to patients was ivuxolimab, an agonistic anti-OX40 (CD134) antibody.

Study-wide results and limits: The expanded peripheral T cells' antigen specificity was not determined.

Clones were sequenced by immunoSEQ multiplex PCR, and TCRdb holds only the in-frame ones, with some missing. The repertoire holds about 32,000 clones, with roughly 89% as singletons. Systemic immunosuppression or autoimmune disease history was grounds to exclude patients. Blood specimens came from baseline, cycle 4 day 1, and cycle 7 day 1. Germline lookup yields CDR1 ENHRY and CDR2 SYGVKD. V dropped 0 bases and J dropped 2 bases, with 14 bases sitting between them. The CDR3 loop spans 17 amino acids. The chain combines TRBV10-3 with TRBJ1-5; D is perhaps TRBD1 (5 bases). The starting material was CD4+ or CD8+ T cells sorted from blood, obtained in a trial of the OX40 agonist ivuxolimab. The TCR sequence derives from an adult with an advanced solid tumor such as melanoma, head and neck, liver or kidney cancer. The CDR3 protein is CAISESISGTGNQPQHF. DNA of the CDR3: TGTGCCATCAGTGAGTCAATTTCGGGGACGGGCAATCAGCCCCAGCATTTT.